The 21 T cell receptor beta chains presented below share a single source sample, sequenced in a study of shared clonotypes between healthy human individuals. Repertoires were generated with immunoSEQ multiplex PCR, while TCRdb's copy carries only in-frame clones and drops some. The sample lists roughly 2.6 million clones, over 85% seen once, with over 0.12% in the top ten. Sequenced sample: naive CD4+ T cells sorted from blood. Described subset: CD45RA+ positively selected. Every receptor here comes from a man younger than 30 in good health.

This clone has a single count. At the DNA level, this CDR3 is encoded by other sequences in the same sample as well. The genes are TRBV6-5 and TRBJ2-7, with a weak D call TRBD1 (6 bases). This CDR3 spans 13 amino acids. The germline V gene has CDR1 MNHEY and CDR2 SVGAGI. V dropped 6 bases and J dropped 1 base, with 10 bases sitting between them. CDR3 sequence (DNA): TGTGCCAGCAGCCGAGGACAGTCCTACGAGCAGTACTTC. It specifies CASSRGQSYEQYF.

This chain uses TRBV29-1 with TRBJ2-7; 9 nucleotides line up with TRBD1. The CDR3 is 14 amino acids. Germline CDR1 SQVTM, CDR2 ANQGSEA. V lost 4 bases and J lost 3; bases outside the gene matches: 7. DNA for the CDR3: TGCAGCGTTGCGCCGGGACAGGGCTACTACGAGCAGTACTTC. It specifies CSVAPGQGYYEQYF.

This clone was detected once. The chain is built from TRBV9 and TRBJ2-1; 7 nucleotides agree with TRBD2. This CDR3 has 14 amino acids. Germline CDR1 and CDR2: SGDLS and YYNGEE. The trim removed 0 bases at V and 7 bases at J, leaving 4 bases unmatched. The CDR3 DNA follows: TGTGCCAGCAGCGTAGCTCGAGCGGGAAATGAGCAGTTCTTC. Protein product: CASSVARAGNEQFF.

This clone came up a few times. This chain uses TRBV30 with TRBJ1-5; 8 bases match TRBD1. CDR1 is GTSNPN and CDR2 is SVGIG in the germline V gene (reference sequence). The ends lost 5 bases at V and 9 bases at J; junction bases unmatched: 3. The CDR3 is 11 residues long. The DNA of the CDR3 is TGTGCCTGGCAGGGGGCCGGGCCCCAGCATTTT. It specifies CAWQGAGPQHF.

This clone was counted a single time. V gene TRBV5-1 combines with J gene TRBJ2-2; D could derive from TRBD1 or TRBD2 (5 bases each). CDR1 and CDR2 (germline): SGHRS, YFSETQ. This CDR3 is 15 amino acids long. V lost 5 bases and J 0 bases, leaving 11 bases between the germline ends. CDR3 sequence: CASREGPTNTGELFF. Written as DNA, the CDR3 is TGCGCCAGCAGAGAGGGGCCTACGAACACCGGGGAGCTGTTTTTT.

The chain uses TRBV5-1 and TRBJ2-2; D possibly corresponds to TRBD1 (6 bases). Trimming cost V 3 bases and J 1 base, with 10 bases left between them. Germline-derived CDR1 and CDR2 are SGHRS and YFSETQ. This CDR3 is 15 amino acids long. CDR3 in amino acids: CASSSQTGNTGELFF. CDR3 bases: TGCGCCAGCAGCTCACAGACAGGGAACACCGGGGAGCTGTTTTTT.

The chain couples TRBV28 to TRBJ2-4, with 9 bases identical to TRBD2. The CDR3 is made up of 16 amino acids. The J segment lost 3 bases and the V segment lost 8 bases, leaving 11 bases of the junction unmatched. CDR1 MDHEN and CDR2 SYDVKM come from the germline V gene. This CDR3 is CASGAELAGVKNIQYF. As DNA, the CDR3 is TGTGCCAGCGGGGCGGAATTAGCGGGGGTCAAAAACATTCAGTACTTC.

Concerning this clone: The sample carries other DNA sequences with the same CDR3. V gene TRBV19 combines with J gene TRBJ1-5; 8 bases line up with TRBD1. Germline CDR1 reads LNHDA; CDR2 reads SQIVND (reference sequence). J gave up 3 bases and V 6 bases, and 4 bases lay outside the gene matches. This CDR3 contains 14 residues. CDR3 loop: CASSRTGSNQPQHF. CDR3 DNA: TGTGCCAGTAGCCGGACAGGGTCCAATCAGCCCCAGCATTTT.

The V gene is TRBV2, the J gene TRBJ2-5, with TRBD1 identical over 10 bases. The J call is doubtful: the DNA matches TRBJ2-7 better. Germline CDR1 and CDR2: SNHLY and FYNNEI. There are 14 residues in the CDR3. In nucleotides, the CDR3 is TGTGCCAGCAGCCTGGACAGGGGGTCCTACGAGCAGTACTTC. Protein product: CASSLDRGSYEQYF.

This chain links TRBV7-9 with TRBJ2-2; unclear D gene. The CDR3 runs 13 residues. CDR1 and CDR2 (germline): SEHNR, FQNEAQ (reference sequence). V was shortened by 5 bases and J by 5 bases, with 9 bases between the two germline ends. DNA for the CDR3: TGTGCCAGCAGCCCAATGGGGACCGGGGAGCTGTTTTTT. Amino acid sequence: CASSPMGTGELFF.

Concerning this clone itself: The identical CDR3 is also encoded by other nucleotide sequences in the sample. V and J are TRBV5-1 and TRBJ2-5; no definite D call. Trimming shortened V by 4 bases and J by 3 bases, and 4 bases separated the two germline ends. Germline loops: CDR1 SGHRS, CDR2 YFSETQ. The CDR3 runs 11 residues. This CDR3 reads CASSLEETQYF. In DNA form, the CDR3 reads TGCGCCAGCAGCCTAGAAGAGACCCAGTACTTC.

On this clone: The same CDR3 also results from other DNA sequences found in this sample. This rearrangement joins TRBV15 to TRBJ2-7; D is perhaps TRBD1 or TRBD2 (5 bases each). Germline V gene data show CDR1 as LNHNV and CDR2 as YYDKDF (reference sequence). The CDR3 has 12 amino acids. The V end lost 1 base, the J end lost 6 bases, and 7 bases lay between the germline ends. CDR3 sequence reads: CATSRVGGEQYF. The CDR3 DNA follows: TGTGCCACCAGCAGAGTTGGGGGCGAGCAGTACTTC.

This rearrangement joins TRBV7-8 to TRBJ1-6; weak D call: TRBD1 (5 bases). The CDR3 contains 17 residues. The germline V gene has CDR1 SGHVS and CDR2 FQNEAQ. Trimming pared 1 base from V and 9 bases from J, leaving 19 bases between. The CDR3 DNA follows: TGTGCCAGCAGCTTAGGCTCAGTGTTAGTCGGGGGTTCACCCCTCCACTTT. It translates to CASSLGSVLVGGSPLHF.

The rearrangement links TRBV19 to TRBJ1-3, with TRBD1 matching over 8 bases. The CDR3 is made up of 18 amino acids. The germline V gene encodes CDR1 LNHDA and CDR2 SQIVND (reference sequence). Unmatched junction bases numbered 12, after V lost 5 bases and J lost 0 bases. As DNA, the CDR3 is TGTGCCAGTAGTCCCGGGACAGGAAGGCCGAACTCTGGAAACACCATATATTTT. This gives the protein CASSPGTGRPNSGNTIYF.

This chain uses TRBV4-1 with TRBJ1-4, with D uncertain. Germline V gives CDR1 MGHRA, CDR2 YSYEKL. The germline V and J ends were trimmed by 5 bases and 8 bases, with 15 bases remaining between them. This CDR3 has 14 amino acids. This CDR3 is CASSSYFKGEKLFF. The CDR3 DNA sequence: TGCGCCAGCAGCTCCTACTTTAAGGGCGAAAAACTGTTTTTT.

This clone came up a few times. DNA for the CDR3: TGCGCCAGCAGCCAACCAGACAGGGATGGTGAGCAGTTCTTC. It specifies CASSQPDRDGEQFF. The V call is TRBV4-1, the J call TRBJ2-1; 7 bases agree with TRBD1. Germline V gene data show CDR1 as MGHRA and CDR2 as YSYEKL. The CDR3 contains 14 residues. Trimming removed 2 bases from V and 9 bases from J; junction bases left unmatched: 7.

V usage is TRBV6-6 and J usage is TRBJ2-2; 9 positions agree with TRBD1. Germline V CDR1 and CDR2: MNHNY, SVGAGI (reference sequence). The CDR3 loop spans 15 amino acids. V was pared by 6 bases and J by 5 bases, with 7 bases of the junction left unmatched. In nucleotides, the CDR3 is TGTGCCAGCAGGTCGGGACAGGGTATGACCGGGGAGCTGTTTTTT. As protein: CASRSGQGMTGELFF.

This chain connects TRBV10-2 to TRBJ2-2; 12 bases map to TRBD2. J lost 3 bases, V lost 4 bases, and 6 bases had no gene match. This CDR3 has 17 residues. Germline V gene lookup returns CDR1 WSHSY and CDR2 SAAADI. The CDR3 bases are TGCGCCAGCAGTGCCGGGACTAGCGGGTCCTACACCGGGGAGCTGTTTTTT. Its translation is CASSAGTSGSYTGELFF.

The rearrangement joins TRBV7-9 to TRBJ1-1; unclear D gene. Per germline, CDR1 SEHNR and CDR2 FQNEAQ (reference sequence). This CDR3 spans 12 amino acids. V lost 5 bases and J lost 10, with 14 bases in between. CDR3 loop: CASSLMEQRAFF. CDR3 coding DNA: TGTGCCAGCAGCCTAATGGAACAGCGAGCTTTCTTT.

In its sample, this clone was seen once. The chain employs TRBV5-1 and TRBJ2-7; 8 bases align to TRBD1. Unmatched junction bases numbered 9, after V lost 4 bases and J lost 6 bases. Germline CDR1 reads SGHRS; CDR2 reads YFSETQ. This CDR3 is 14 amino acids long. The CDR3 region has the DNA TGCGCCAGCAGCCGGGGGACAGGTAATGGCGAGCAGTACTTC. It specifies CASSRGTGNGEQYF.

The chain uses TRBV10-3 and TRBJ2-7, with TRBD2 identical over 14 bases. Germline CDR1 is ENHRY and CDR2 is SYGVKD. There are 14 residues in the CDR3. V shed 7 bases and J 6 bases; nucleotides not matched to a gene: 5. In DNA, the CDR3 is TGTGCCATCAACAATGGACTAGCGGGGGGCGAGCAGTACTTC. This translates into CAINNGLAGGEQYF.